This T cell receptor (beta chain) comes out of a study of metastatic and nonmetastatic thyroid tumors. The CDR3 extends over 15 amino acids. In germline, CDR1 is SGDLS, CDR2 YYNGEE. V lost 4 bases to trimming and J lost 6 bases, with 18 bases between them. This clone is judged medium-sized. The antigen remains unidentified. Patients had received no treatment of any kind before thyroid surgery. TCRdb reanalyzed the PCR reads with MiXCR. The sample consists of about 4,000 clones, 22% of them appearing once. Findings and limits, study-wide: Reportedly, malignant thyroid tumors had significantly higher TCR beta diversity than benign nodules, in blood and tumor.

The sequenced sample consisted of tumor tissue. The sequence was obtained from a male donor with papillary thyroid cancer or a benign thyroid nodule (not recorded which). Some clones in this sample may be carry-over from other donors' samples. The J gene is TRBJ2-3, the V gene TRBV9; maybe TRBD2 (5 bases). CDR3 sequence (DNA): TGTGCCAGCAGCTCAAGCGGCCTCCCCGGGGATACGCAGTATTTT. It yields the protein CASSSSGLPGDTQYF. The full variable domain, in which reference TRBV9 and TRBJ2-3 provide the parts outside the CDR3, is DSGVTQTPKHLITATGQRVTLRCSPRSGDLSVYWYQQSLDQGLQFLIQYYNGEERAKGNILERFSAQQFPDLHSELNLSSLELGDSALYFCASSSSGLPGDTQYFGPGTRLTVL.